This T cell receptor (beta chain) was profiled in a study of T cell responses to AZD1222 COVID-19 vaccine. The data were produced by immunoSEQ multiplex PCR, yet TCRdb's version contains in-frame clones alone and is incomplete. The sample has about 140,000 clones; roughly 92% are singletons. Details on this clone: Its antigen is undetermined.

Study-level points and caveats: After two AZD1222 doses, spike-specific TCR breadth and depth rose versus day 0.

This TCR was sampled from an adult in good health. The sequencing here drew on peripheral blood, taken on day 0 of AZD1222 vaccination.

The CDR3 bases are TGCGCCAGCAGCCAGCCCCGGAGGGGAAGCTCCTACAATGAGCAGTTCTTC. This codes for CASSQPRRGSSYNEQFF. The chain employs TRBV4-1 and TRBJ2-1; a weak D match, TRBD2 (6 bases). Germline-derived CDR1 and CDR2 are MGHRA and YSYEKL. The V and J ends lost 3 bases and 0 bases respectively, with 15 bases between them. CDR3 length: 17 residues.